These T cell receptor beta chains were read from a single sample in a study of blood T cell repertoires in COVID-19. This table comes from immunoSEQ multiplex PCR, and its TCRdb copy is limited to in-frame clones, with some not included. The sample lists around 140,000 clones, 65% to 80% occurring once. What was sequenced was peripheral blood. All receptors come from a man aged 50-60 years with acute or convalescent COVID-19. The CDR3 runs from the conserved cysteine through the conserved F or W. A D gene is named only where the DNA matches it firmly. A row's size may be missing; if present it is once, few, many or a size class.

TRBJ1-2 TRBV7-2 TRBD1 NA CASSWGTGINGYTF TGTGCCAGCAGCTGGGGGACAGGGATTAATGGCTACACCTTC
TRBJ2-5 TRBV2 NA NA CASSSVWGRETQYF TGTGCCAGCAGTTCCGTGTGGGGCCGAGAGACCCAGTACTTC
TRBJ2-2 TRBV7-3 NA few CASSLEGTGELFF TGTGCCAGCAGCTTAGAGGGCACCGGGGAGCTGTTTTTT
TRBJ1-2 TRBV5-1 TRBD1 once CASSPVPGGTNYGYTF TGCGCCAGCAGCCCCGTCCCAGGGGGTACTAACTATGGCTACACCTTC
TRBJ2-5 TRBV7-2 TRBD1 NA CASSPDRGVETQYF TGTGCCAGCAGCCCGGACAGGGGGGTAGAGACCCAGTACTTC
TRBJ1-4 TRBV5-1 TRBD1 NA CASRGQGLNEKLFF TGCGCCAGCAGGGGACAGGGCCTTAATGAAAAACTGTTTTTT
TRBJ1-1 TRBV6-5 NA NA CASRPDRGSNTEAFF TGTGCCAGCAGACCGGACAGAGGCAGCAACACTGAAGCTTTCTTT
TRBJ2-7 TRBV5-6 NA NA CASTSGTGNRYEQYF TGTGCCAGCACCTCGGGCACAGGGAACCGGTACGAGCAGTACTTC
TRBJ1-2 TRBV19 NA NA CASRGGPSGGYTF TGTGCCAGTAGGGGAGGGCCCAGTGGTGGCTACACCTTC
TRBJ2-1 TRBV29-1 TRBD2 few CSVEKTSGGSGEQFF TGCAGCGTTGAAAAGACTAGCGGGGGTTCGGGAGAGCAGTTCTTC
TRBJ2-3 TRBV3-1/TRBV3-2 NA once CASSQDQPGVIPSTDTQYF TGTGCCAGCAGCCAAGATCAGCCCGGGGTCATTCCTAGCACAGATACGCAGTATTTT
TRBJ2-3 TRBV5-1 NA NA CASSPAGASTDTQYF TGCGCCAGCAGCCCGGCAGGCGCCTCCACAGATACGCAGTATTTT
TRBJ2-1 TRBV11-2 NA few CAAGQIGGHEQFF TGTGCCGCCGGCCAAATTGGTGGGCATGAGCAGTTCTTC
TRBJ1-5 TRBV30 NA NA CAWSVYSNQPQHF TGTGCCTGGAGTGTATATAGCAATCAGCCCCAGCATTTT
TRBJ1-1 TRBV4-1 NA NA CASSQSRRGGNTEAFF TGCGCCAGCAGCCAATCTCGACGGGGGGGGAACACTGAAGCTTTCTTT
TRBJ1-3 TRBV11-2 NA NA CASSLDSQSNSGNTIYF TGTGCCAGCAGCTTAGATTCCCAGTCCAACTCTGGAAACACCATATATTTT
TRBJ1-2 TRBV5-8 NA NA CASSWEWEAGNYGYTF TGTGCCAGCAGCTGGGAGTGGGAAGCGGGGAACTATGGCTACACCTTC
TRBJ1-5 TRBV27 NA NA CASSFSPPRDQPQHF TGTGCCAGCAGTTTTTCCCCCCCCCGAGATCAGCCCCAGCATTTT
TRBJ1-5 TRBV3-1/TRBV3-2 NA NA CASSQDITGQPQHF TGTGCCAGCAGCCAAGATATAACGGGGCAGCCCCAGCATTTT
TRBJ2-5 TRBV7-8 TRBD2 NA CASSSASGSLYF TGTGCCAGCAGCTCAGCTAGCGGGTCCTTGTACTTC
TRBJ2-1 TRBV10-2 TRBD1 NA CASRQGASYNEQFF TGCGCCAGCAGGCAGGGGGCCTCCTACAATGAGCAGTTCTTC
TRBJ1-1 TRBV2 TRBD1 NA CASSEYSGGSEAFF TGTGCCAGCAGTGAATACTCAGGGGGGTCTGAAGCTTTCTTT
TRBJ1-6 TRBV2 TRBD1 NA CASSSTGGLNSPLHF TGTGCCAGCAGTTCGACAGGGGGCTTAAATTCACCCCTCCACTTT
TRBJ2-3 TRBV5-1 TRBD2 NA CASTLAGGPDTQYF TGCGCCAGCACCTTAGCGGGGGGGCCAGATACGCAGTATTTT
TRBJ1-3 TRBV6-5 NA NA CASRGLSGNTIYF TGTGCCAGCAGAGGACTCTCTGGAAACACCATATATTTT
TRBJ1-1 TRBV27 NA NA CASTGRNTEAFF TGTGCCAGCACAGGCAGGAACACTGAAGCTTTCTTT
TRBJ1-2 TRBV27 NA NA CASSVLQGGNYGYTF TGTGCCAGCAGTGTGCTACAGGGTGGGAACTATGGCTACACCTTC
TRBJ2-3 TRBV25-1 NA NA CASSAGAAITDTQYF TGTGCCAGCAGTGCTGGGGCAGCGATCACAGATACGCAGTATTTT
TRBJ1-2 TRBV29-1 NA NA CSAALANYGYTF TGCAGCGCGGCTCTAGCTAACTATGGCTACACCTTC
TRBJ2-7 TRBV2 NA few CASTDFYTSYEQYF TGTGCCAGCACCGACTTTTACACCTCCTACGAGCAGTACTTC
TRBJ1-4 TRBV10-2 NA NA CASTTGPERQEKLFF TGCGCCAGCACGACCGGCCCCGAACGACAGGAAAAACTGTTTTTT
TRBJ1-1 TRBV6-6 TRBD1 NA CASSHLQGARGTEAFF TGTGCCAGCAGTCACCTACAGGGGGCGCGGGGCACTGAAGCTTTCTTT
TRBJ1-1 TRBV27 NA NA CASMGRGNTEAFF TGTGCCAGCATGGGCAGGGGGAACACTGAAGCTTTCTTT
TRBJ1-1 TRBV5-1 NA NA CASSLVGGVNTEAFF TGCGCCAGCAGCTTGGTAGGAGGGGTGAACACTGAAGCTTTCTTT
TRBJ1-2 TRBV7-2 NA NA CASSLGPGQGINYGYTF TGTGCCAGCAGCTTAGGTCCAGGGCAGGGCATAAACTATGGCTACACCTTC
TRBJ2-1 TRBV28 NA NA CASSARLWQGWGEQFF TGTGCCAGCAGTGCCCGGTTGTGGCAGGGTTGGGGTGAGCAGTTCTTC
TRBJ2-1 TRBV15 TRBD1 NA CATSRDSTGGGNEQFF TGTGCCACCAGCAGAGACTCAACAGGGGGTGGAAATGAGCAGTTCTTC
TRBJ2-5 TRBV20-1 TRBD1 NA CSASPGGRETQYF TGCAGTGCTAGTCCAGGGGGCAGGGAGACCCAGTACTTC
TRBJ2-3 TRBV4-1 NA NA CASSLLGGSGTDTQYF TGCGCCAGCAGCTTATTAGGAGGATCGGGCACAGATACGCAGTATTTT
TRBJ1-1 TRBV4-1 TRBD1 NA CASSHGTGAGGNTEAFF TGCGCCAGCAGCCACGGGACAGGCGCCGGGGGGAACACTGAAGCTTTCTTT
TRBJ1-3 TRBV5-1 NA NA CASSPGGVSSGNTIYF TGCGCCAGCAGCCCGGGCGGGGTTTCCTCTGGAAACACCATATATTTT
TRBJ2-1 TRBV5-6 TRBD2 NA CASSLVAGGEVEQFF TGTGCCAGCAGCTTGGTAGCGGGGGGTGAAGTTGAGCAGTTCTTC
TRBJ1-1 TRBV30 NA NA CAWSVGGLAGIGSTEAFF TGTGCCTGGAGTGTGGGGGGACTGGCGGGAATTGGGAGCACTGAAGCTTTCTTT
TRBJ1-1 TRBV3-1/TRBV3-2 NA NA CASSPDIGNTEAFF TGTGCCAGCAGCCCGGACATCGGAAACACTGAAGCTTTCTTT
TRBJ1-5 TRBV6-6 NA NA CASKTGEQPQHF TGTGCCAGCAAGACTGGAGAGCAGCCCCAGCATTTT
TRBJ1-1 TRBV5-1 NA NA CASSLKTGTEAFF TGCGCCAGCAGCCTTAAGACGGGGACTGAAGCTTTCTTT
TRBJ1-3 TRBV5-1 TRBD1 once CASSVTGATGNTIYF TGCGCCAGCAGCGTTACAGGGGCGACTGGAAACACCATATATTTT
TRBJ1-6 TRBV3-1/TRBV3-2 TRBD1 NA CASSGQGGSYNSPLHF TGTGCCAGCAGTGGACAGGGAGGGTCCTATAATTCACCCCTCCACTTT
TRBJ2-5 TRBV13 NA NA CASSLGVAVYQETQYF TGTGCCAGCAGCTTAGGGGTAGCGGTTTACCAAGAGACCCAGTACTTC
TRBJ1-6 TRBV7-8 NA NA CASSLVQDSPLHF TGTGCCAGCAGCTTGGTACAGGATTCACCCCTCCACTTT
TRBJ1-5 TRBV30 NA NA CAWSVPGQFNQPQHF TGTGCCTGGAGTGTACCCGGACAGTTCAATCAGCCCCAGCATTTT
TRBJ2-6 TRBV19 NA NA CASSIGQERNVLTF TGTGCCAGTAGTATCGGACAAGAGCGAAACGTCCTGACTTTC
TRBJ1-4 TRBV6-5 NA once CASSIRGHSGEKLFF TGTGCCAGCAGTATTCGGGGACATTCGGGTGAAAAACTGTTTTTT
TRBJ2-5 TRBV19 NA few CASSIYGGTQETQYF TGTGCCAGTAGTATATACGGGGGTACGCAAGAGACCCAGTACTTC
TRBJ1-1 TRBV18 TRBD1 NA CASSHGTGPNTEAFF TGTGCCAGCTCACACGGGACAGGGCCGAACACTGAAGCTTTCTTT
TRBJ2-1 TRBV7-8 NA NA CASSPWGPYNEQFF TGTGCCAGCAGCCCTTGGGGGCCCTACAATGAGCAGTTCTTC